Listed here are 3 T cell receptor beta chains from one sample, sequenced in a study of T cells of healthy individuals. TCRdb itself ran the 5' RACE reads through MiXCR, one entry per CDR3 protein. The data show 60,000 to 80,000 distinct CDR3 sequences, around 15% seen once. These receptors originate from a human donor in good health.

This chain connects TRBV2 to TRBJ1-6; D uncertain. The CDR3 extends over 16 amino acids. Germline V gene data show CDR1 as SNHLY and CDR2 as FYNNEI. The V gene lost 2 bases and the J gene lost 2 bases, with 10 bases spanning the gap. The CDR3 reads CASSEKAATYNSPLHF. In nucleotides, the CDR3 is TGTGCCAGCAGTGAAAAGGCAGCTACCTATAATTCACCCCTCCACTTT.

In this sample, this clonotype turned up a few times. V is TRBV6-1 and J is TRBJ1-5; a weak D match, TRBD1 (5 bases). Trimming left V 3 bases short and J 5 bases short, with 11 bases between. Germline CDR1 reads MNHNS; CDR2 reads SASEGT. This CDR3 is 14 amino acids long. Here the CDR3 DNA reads TGTGCCAGCAGTGAGTCAGGGAGGGATCAGCCCCAGCATTTT. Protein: CASSESGRDQPQHF.

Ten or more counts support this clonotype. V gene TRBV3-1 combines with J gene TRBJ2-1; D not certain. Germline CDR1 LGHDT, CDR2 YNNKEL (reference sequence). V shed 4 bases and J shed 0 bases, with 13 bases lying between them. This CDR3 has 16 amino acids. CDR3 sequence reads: CASSPRALSSYNEQFF. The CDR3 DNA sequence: TGTGCCAGCAGCCCTAGGGCGTTAAGCTCCTACAATGAGCAGTTCTTC.